This TCR beta chain was documented in a study of blood T cell repertoires in COVID-19. Produced via immunoSEQ multiplex PCR; TCRdb's table is partial and in-frame only. This table holds approximately 200,000 clones, around 94% found once. Germline loops: CDR1 MNHEY, CDR2 SVGAGI. V dropped 6 bases and J dropped 0; count of bases not matched to a gene: 2. CDR3 length: 14 residues. This clonotype was obtained from a man younger than 45 with COVID-19, enrolled during active disease. The gene calls are TRBV6-5 and TRBJ1-1, with 9 bases that match TRBD1. Input material: peripheral blood. CDR3 in amino acids: CASRDRGMNTEAFF. For the CDR3, the DNA is TGTGCCAGCAGGGACAGGGGCATGAACACTGAAGCTTTCTTT.